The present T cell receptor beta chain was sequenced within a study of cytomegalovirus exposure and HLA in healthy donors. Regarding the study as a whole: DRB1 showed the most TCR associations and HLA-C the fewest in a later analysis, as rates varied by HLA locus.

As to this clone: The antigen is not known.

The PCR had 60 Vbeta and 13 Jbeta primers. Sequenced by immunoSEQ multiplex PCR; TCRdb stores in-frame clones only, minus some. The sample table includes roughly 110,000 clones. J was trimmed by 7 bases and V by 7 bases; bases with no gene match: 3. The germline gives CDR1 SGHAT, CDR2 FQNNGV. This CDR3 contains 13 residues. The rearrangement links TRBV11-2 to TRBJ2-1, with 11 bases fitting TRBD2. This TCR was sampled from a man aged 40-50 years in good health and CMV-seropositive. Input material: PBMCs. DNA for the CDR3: TGTGCCAGCAAACCTAGCGGGAGGAATGAGCAGTTCTTC. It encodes CASKPSGRNEQFF.